The 21 T cell receptor beta chains given below trace back to one sample, sequenced in a study of T-cell reconstitution after alpha-beta-depleted transplantation in children. A library of TCRbeta sequences, prepared with unique molecular identifiers, was generated. TCRdb passed the PCR reads through MiXCR, listing each CDR3 protein once. The sample lists 100,000 or so distinct CDR3 sequences, about a sixth occurring once. The sample was PBMCs, mostly from graft donor cells, taken 180 days after TCRalphabeta/CD19-depleted stem cell transplant. Receptors were obtained from a male patient aged 2-15 years who had a stem cell transplant for acute lymphoblastic leukemia, so the T cells may come from the graft donor.

This clonotype was recorded a few times. The chain's CDR3 is CSAEREVAKNIQYF. The CDR3 DNA follows: TGCAGTGCTGAAAGGGAGGTAGCCAAAAACATTCAGTACTTC. The chain uses TRBV20-1 and TRBJ2-4; tentatively, D is TRBD2 (6 bases). Trimming stripped 5 bases from V and 0 bases from J, with 11 bases between. Germline-derived CDR1 and CDR2 are DFQATT and SNEGSKA (reference sequence). The CDR3 has 14 amino acids.

This sequence joins TRBV6-2 or TRBV6-3 and TRBJ2-2; 9 bases fit TRBD2. The germline CDR1 and CDR2 sequences are MNHEY and SVGEGT. J gave up 0 bases and V 0 bases, and 2 bases lay outside the gene matches. This CDR3 spans 17 amino acids. CDR3 DNA sequence: TGTGCCAGCAGTTACTCAGAGCGGGGGGCGAACACCGGGGAGCTGTTTTTT. Protein product: CASSYSERGANTGELFF.

A few counts support this clonotype. The rearrangement uses TRBV5-5 and TRBJ1-3; 11 bases align to TRBD1. This CDR3 has 15 amino acids. Trimming removed 5 bases from V and 8 bases from J; junction bases left unmatched: 9. The V gene's germline CDR1 is SGHKS and CDR2 YYEKEE (reference sequence). CDR3 coding DNA: TGTGCCAGCAGTTTTGGACAGGGGGCAGGGGACACCATATATTTT. It encodes CASSFGQGAGDTIYF.

This chain links TRBV7-2 with TRBJ2-1, with TRBD1 matching 9 bases. V was clipped by 5 bases and J by 0 bases; unmatched bases: 8. Germline CDR1 is SGHTA and CDR2 is FQGNSA. This CDR3 region has 17 residues. Written as DNA, the CDR3 is TGTGCCAGCAGCGCTGCCGGGACAGGGCTCTCCTACAATGAGCAGTTCTTC. It codes for CASSAAGTGLSYNEQFF.

In this sample, this clonotype turned up many times. The J gene is TRBJ2-4, the V gene TRBV12-3 or TRBV12-4; maybe TRBD2 (5 bases). CDR3 length: 15 residues. V lost 5 bases and J 0 bases, leaving 11 bases between the germline ends. The CDR3 sequence is CASSPLGLAKNIQYF. CDR3 nucleotides: TGTGCCAGCAGTCCCCTAGGACTAGCCAAAAACATTCAGTACTTC.

This clonotype was observed many times. The chain carries TRBV6-1 and TRBJ2-7, with 8 positions matching TRBD1. V was clipped by 6 bases and J by 3 bases; unmatched bases: 10. Germline lookup yields CDR1 MNHNS and CDR2 SASEGT. The CDR3 has 15 residues. CDR3 sequence reads: CASSVDRGPYYEQYF. CDR3 in DNA: TGTGCCAGCAGCGTTGACAGGGGCCCCTACTACGAGCAGTACTTC.

The chain joins TRBV10-3 to TRBJ1-1, with unresolved D. V was shortened by 0 bases and J by 6 bases, with 11 bases between the two germline ends. The length of the CDR3 is 14 residues. Germline values: CDR1 ENHRY, CDR2 SYGVKD. The CDR3 DNA follows: TGTGCCATCAGTGAGTCGAACGGAAGATCTGAAGCTTTCTTT. Its protein is CAISESNGRSEAFF.

The sample holds a few counts of this clonotype. The chain combines TRBV5-1 with TRBJ2-7; TRBD1 might be the D (6 bases). From germline, CDR1 is SGHRS and CDR2 YFSETQ. With 4 bases removed from V and 2 bases from J, the gap between germline ends came to 22 bases. CDR3 length: 17 amino acids. The CDR3, as DNA: TGCGCCAGCAGCCCCGGGACATTGCTCATTCACGCCTACGAGCAGTACTTC. It specifies CASSPGTLLIHAYEQYF.

This clonotype was observed a handful of times. The chain has TRBV27 and TRBJ1-5; 8 bases align to TRBD1. J gave up 2 bases and V 3 bases, and 3 bases lay outside the gene matches. This CDR3 has 15 amino acids. CDR1 and CDR2 from the germline V gene are MNHEY and SMNVEV (reference sequence). CDR3 amino acids: CASSFQGAGNQPQHF. The CDR3 DNA is TGTGCCAGCAGTTTCCAGGGGGCAGGCAATCAGCCCCAGCATTTT.

In its sample, this clonotype was seen a few times. The rearrangement joins TRBV5-1 to TRBJ2-7, with D possibly TRBD2 on 5 matching bases. CDR3 size: 15 residues. Trimming left V 4 bases short and J 0 bases short, with 14 bases between. Germline CDR1 and CDR2: SGHRS and YFSETQ. CDR3 amino acids: CASSRPADSSYEQYF. The CDR3 bases are TGCGCCAGCAGCCGTCCAGCGGATAGCTCCTACGAGCAGTACTTC.

This clonotype was seen a handful of times. The chain uses TRBV5-6 and TRBJ1-1; no clear D. Germline V gene data show CDR1 as SGHDT and CDR2 as YYEEEE. This CDR3 is built from 12 residues. V was shortened by 4 bases and J by 3 bases, with 7 bases between the two germline ends. CDR3: CASSLGYTEAFF. In nucleotides, the CDR3 is TGTGCCAGCAGCCTGGGGTACACTGAAGCTTTCTTT.

This clonotype was observed a few times. The V and J genes are TRBV4-2 and TRBJ2-2, with D possibly TRBD1 on 5 matching bases. The germline V gene encodes CDR1 LGHNA and CDR2 YNFKEQ. V was shortened by 2 bases and J by 6 bases, with 13 bases between the two germline ends. CDR3 length: 15 amino acids. Here the CDR3 DNA reads TGTGCCAGCAGCCAAAGCCCCGACAGTGCCGGGGAGCTGTTTTTT. Translated, it gives CASSQSPDSAGELFF.

This rearrangement joins TRBV20-1 to TRBJ1-1, with 7 bases identical to TRBD1. Germline CDR1 DFQATT, CDR2 SNEGSKA (reference sequence). The CDR3 extends over 13 amino acids. V lost 6 bases to trimming and J lost 0 bases; unmatched junction nucleotides: 4. The CDR3 DNA reads TGCAGTGCGCGGGACAGAGTGAACACTGAAGCTTTCTTT. Translated, it gives CSARDRVNTEAFF.

The table lists this clonotype with a few counts. The rearrangement links TRBV7-8 to TRBJ1-4; tentatively, D is TRBD1 (5 bases). Germline V gives CDR1 SGHVS, CDR2 FQNEAQ. The CDR3 contains 15 residues. Between the trimmed V and J ends, which lost 5 bases and 8 bases, there was a span of 18 bases. As DNA, the CDR3 is TGTGCCAGCAGCCCCTCAGGGACCCCCTCGGAAAAACTGTTTTTT. This gives the protein CASSPSGTPSEKLFF.

This clonotype showed up just a few times. J is TRBJ1-1 and V is TRBV28, with D maybe TRBD1 (5 bases). The V and J ends lost 7 bases and 4 bases respectively, with 7 bases between them. Per the germline V gene, CDR1 is MDHEN and CDR2 is SYDVKM. This CDR3 spans 11 amino acids. In DNA, the CDR3 is TGTGCCAGCACAGGGCCCACTGAAGCTTTCTTT. Translating gives CASTGPTEAFF.

Points on this clonotype: The junction departs from germline at one end; a sequencing error may be responsible. The chain uses TRBV27 and TRBJ2-7, with TRBD2 identical over 8 bases. The CDR3 spans 12 residues. Germline CDR1 and CDR2: MNHEY and SMNVEV (reference sequence). The DNA for the CDR3 is TGTGCCAGCAGTTTGCCCGGGGGGGGCGTAAACTTC. Protein: CASSLPGGGVNF.

This clonotype has only a few counts. V usage is TRBV12-3 or TRBV12-4 and J usage is TRBJ2-1; 12 positions agree with TRBD2. V shed 10 bases and J 3 bases; nucleotides not matched to a gene: 4. There are 14 residues in the CDR3. CDR3 coding DNA: TGTGCCACCGCACTAGCGGGGGGCTACAATGAGCAGTTCTTC. Amino acids: CATALAGGYNEQFF.

This clonotype was detected only a few times. The chain employs TRBV3-1 and TRBJ2-3, with D possibly matching TRBD2 (6 bases). V was pared by 1 base and J by 5 bases, with 13 bases between. Germline CDR1 LGHDT, CDR2 YNNKEL (reference sequence). The CDR3 totals 15 residues. CDR3 DNA: TGTGCCAGCAGCCAAGTAATTAGCGGCAAAGATACGCAGTATTTT. This translates into CASSQVISGKDTQYF.

The J gene is TRBJ2-4, the V gene TRBV3-1; D ambiguous. Trimming stripped 1 base from V and 0 bases from J, with 16 bases between. CDR3 length: 18 amino acids. Germline V gives CDR1 LGHDT, CDR2 YNNKEL (reference sequence). CDR3 sequence (DNA): TGTGCCAGCAGCCAAGTTTGGGCCACACCACTAGCCAAAAACATTCAGTACTTC. This codes for CASSQVWATPLAKNIQYF.

CDR3 in amino acids: CASSADGGSTEAFF. Written as DNA, the CDR3 is TGTGCCAGCAGTGCAGATGGGGGGAGCACTGAAGCTTTCTTT. This rearrangement joins TRBV6-1 to TRBJ1-1, with a tentative D call TRBD1 (5 bases). The CDR3 has 14 residues. Per germline, CDR1 MNHNS and CDR2 SASEGT. Trimming removed 4 bases from V and 4 bases from J, with 13 bases in between.

This clonotype was seen repeatedly, ten times or more. J is TRBJ2-5 and V is TRBV20-1; tentatively, D is TRBD1 or TRBD2 (5 bases each). This CDR3 is 15 amino acids long. The V gene's germline CDR1 is DFQATT and CDR2 SNEGSKA (reference sequence). Between the trimmed V and J ends, which lost 4 bases and 1 base, there was a span of 16 bases. The CDR3 DNA reads as TGCAGTGCTAAAAAGCCCGGGGCTGGCCAAGAGACCCAGTACTTC. It codes for CSAKKPGAGQETQYF.